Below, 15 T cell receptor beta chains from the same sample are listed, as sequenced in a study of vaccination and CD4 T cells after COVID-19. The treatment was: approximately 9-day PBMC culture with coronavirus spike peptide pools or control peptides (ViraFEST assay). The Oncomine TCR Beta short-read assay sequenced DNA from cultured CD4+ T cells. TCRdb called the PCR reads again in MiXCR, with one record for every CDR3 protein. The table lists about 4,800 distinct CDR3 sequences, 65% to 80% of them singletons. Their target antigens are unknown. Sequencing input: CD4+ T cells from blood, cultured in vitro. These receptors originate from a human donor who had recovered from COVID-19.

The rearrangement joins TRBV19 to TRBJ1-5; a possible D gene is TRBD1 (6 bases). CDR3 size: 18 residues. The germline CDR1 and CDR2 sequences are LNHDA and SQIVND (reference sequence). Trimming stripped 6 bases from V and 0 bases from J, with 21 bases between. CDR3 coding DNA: TGTGCCAGTAGCCCAGGGTACACCCAGGGGTATAGCAATCAGCCCCAGCATTTT. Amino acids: CASSPGYTQGYSNQPQHF.

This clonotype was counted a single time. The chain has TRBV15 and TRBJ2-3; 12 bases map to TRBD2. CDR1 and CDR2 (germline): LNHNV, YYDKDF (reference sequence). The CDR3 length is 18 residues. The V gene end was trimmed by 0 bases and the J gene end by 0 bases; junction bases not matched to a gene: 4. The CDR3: CATSRDLAGGVSTDTQYF. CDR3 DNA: TGTGCCACCAGCAGAGATCTAGCGGGAGGGGTAAGCACAGATACGCAGTATTTT.

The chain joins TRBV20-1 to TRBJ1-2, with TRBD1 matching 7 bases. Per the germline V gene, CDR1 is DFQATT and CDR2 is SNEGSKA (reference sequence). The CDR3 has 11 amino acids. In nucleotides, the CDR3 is TGCACCGCTGACAGGGCGGCTGGCTACACCTTC. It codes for CTADRAAGYTF.

Here the CDR3 DNA reads TGTGCCAGCAGCTTAGGCTTGCTAGCGGGGGGGCCAGACACCGGGGAGCTGTTTTTT. Encoded protein: CASSLGLLAGGPDTGELFF. The V and J genes are TRBV7-9 and TRBJ2-2; TRBD2 agrees at 12 bases. With 1 base clipped from V and 3 bases from J, the junction kept 9 bases outside the gene matches. The CDR3 length is 19 residues. The germline V gene encodes CDR1 SEHNR and CDR2 FQNEAQ (reference sequence).

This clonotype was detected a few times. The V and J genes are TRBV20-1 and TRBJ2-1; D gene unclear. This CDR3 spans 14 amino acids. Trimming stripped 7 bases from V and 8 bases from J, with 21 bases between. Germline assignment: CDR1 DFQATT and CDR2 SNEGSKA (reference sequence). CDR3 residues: CSEFLDPNFDEQFF. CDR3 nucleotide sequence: TGCAGTGAGTTCCTAGACCCGAATTTCGATGAGCAGTTCTTC.

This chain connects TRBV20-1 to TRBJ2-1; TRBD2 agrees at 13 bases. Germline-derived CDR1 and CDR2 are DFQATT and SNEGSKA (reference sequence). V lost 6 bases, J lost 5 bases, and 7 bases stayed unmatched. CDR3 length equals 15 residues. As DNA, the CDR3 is TGCAGTGCCCCCCGACTAGCGGGAGGAGACAATGAGCAGTTCTTC. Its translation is CSAPRLAGGDNEQFF.

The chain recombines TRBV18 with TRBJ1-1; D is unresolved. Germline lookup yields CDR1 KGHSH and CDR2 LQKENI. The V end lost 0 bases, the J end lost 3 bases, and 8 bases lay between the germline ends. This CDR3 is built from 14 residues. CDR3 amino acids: CASSPPEVYTEAFF. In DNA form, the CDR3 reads TGTGCCAGCTCACCACCGGAGGTTTACACTGAAGCTTTCTTT. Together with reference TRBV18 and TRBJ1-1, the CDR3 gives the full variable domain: NAGVMQNPRHLVRRRGQEARLRCSPMKGHSHVYWYRQLPEEGLKFMVYLQKENIIDESGMPKERFSAEFPKEGPSILRIQQVVRGDSAAYFCASSPPEVYTEAFFGQGTRLTVV.

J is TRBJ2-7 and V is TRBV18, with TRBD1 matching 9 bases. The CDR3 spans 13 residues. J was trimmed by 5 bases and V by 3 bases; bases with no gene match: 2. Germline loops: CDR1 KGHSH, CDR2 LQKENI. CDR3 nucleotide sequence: TGTGCCAGCTCACCCGGGACAGGGAACGAGCAGTACTTC. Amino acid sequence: CASSPGTGNEQYF.

The CDR3 here is CAWTKGAGANVLTF. The CDR3, as DNA: TGTGCCTGGACCAAGGGGGCTGGGGCCAACGTCCTGACTTTC. The V gene is TRBV30, the J gene TRBJ2-6, with D perhaps TRBD1 (6 bases). V was clipped by 4 bases and J by 2 bases, with 9 bases between them. The CDR3 has 14 residues. Germline V gives CDR1 GTSNPN, CDR2 SVGIG (reference sequence).

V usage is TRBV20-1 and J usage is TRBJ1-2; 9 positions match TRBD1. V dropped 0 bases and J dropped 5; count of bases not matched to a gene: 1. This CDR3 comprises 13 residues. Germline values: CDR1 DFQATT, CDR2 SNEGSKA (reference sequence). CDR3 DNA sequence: TGCAGTGCTAGAGAGGGACAGGGTTATGGCTACACCTTC. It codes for CSAREGQGYGYTF.

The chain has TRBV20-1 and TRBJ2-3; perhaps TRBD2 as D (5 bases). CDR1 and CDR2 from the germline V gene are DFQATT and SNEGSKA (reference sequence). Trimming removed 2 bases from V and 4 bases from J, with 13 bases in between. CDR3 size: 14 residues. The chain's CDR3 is CSARRLDFPDTQYF. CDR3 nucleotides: TGCAGTGCTAGACGTTTGGACTTTCCAGATACGCAGTATTTT.

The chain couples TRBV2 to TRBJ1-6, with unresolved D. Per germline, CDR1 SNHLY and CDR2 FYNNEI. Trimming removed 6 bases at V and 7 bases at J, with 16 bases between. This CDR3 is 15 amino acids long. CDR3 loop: CASRSATAGNSPLHF. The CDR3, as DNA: TGTGCCAGCAGGTCAGCAACGGCAGGCAATTCACCCCTCCACTTT.

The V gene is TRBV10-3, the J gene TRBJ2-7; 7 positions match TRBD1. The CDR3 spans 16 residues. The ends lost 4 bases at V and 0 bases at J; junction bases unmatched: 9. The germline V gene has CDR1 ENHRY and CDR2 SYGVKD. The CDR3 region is CAISARGTASSYEQYF. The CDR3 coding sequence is TGTGCCATCAGTGCCCGTGGGACAGCAAGCTCCTACGAGCAGTACTTC.

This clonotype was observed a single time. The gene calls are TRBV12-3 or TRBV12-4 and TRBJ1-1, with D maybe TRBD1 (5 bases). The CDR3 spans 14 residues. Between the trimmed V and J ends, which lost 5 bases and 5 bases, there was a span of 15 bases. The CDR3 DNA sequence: TGTGCCAGCAGTCTCCGTTGGGGGGGGACTGAAGCTTTCTTT. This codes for CASSLRWGGTEAFF.

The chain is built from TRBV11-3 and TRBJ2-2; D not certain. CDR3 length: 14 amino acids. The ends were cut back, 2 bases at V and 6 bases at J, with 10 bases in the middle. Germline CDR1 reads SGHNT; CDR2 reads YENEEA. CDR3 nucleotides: TGTGCCAGCAGCTTATTCGATGTCGCCGGGGAGCTGTTTTTT. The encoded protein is CASSLFDVAGELFF.